This TCR beta chain derives from a study of blood T cell repertoires in COVID-19. Only in-frame clones appear in the TCRdb table, and some are missing; sequencing was by immunoSEQ multiplex PCR. The sample has around 300,000 clones, approximately 81% seen once. CDR1 and CDR2 from the germline V gene are SGHRS and YFSETQ. The V end lost 0 bases, the J end lost 9 bases, and 13 bases lay between the germline ends. CDR3 length: 14 amino acids. The sequencing input was PBMCs or T cells enriched from blood (not recorded which). The chain links TRBV5-1 to TRBJ2-1, with a weak D call TRBD2 (5 bases). This TCR derives from a woman in her fifties or sixties who had recovered from COVID-19. The CDR3 DNA reads TGCGCCAGCAGCTTGGGTGCTAGCTGGGGTGAGCAGTTCTTC. Its protein is CASSLGASWGEQFF.